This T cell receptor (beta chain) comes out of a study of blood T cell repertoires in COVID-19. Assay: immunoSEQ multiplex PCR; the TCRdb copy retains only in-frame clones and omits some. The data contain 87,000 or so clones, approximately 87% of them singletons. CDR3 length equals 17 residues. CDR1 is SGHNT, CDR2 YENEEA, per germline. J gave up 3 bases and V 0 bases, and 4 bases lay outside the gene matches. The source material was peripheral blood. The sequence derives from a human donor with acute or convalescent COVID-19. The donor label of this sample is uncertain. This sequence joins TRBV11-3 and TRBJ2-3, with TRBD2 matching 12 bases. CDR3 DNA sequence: TGTGCCAGCAGCTTAGATCGACTAGCGGGGGCTACAGATACGCAGTATTTT. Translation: CASSLDRLAGATDTQYF.